This passage covers 6 T cell receptor beta chains from one sample sequenced in a study of OX40 agonist ivuxolimab in advanced cancers. The method was immunoSEQ multiplex PCR; TCRdb's version includes in-frame clones alone and lacks a portion of them. The data contain 70,000 to 95,000 clones, over 75% of them seen just once; the ten biggest clones take up approximately 4%. The material was CD4+ or CD8+ T cells sorted from blood, obtained in a trial of the OX40 agonist ivuxolimab. The receptors come from an adult with an advanced solid tumor such as melanoma, head and neck, liver or kidney cancer.

V usage is TRBV27 and J usage is TRBJ2-5, with TRBD2 as a possible D gene (5 bases). Germline assignment: CDR1 MNHEY and CDR2 SMNVEV (reference sequence). Trimming pared 7 bases from V and 5 bases from J, leaving 17 bases between. This CDR3 contains 14 residues. For the CDR3, the DNA is TGTGCCAGCAAGAGGAAGACTACCGGGGAGACCCAGTACTTC. Encoded protein: CASKRKTTGETQYF.

In regard to this clone: Different DNA sequences within this sample yield the same CDR3. J is TRBJ2-7 and V is TRBV5-1, with D uncertain. Germline V lookup: CDR1 SGHRS, CDR2 YFSETQ. The CDR3 runs 14 residues. V was trimmed by 0 bases and J by 0 bases, leaving 7 bases between them. The CDR3 reads CASSLGPLSYEQYF. In DNA, the CDR3 is TGCGCCAGCAGCTTGGGACCGCTCTCCTACGAGCAGTACTTC.

The rearrangement joins TRBV4-1 to TRBJ1-2; D not resolved. The CDR3 consists of 15 residues. The germline CDR1 and CDR2 sequences are MGHRA and YSYEKL. V was cut by 0 bases and J by 4 bases, with 12 bases left in between. The CDR3 bases are TGCGCCAGCAGCCAAGATGAAGAGGGTACCTATGGCTACACCTTC. Its protein product is CASSQDEEGTYGYTF.

This rearrangement joins TRBV14 to TRBJ2-1, with D perhaps assigned TRBD1 or TRBD2 (5 bases each). There are 17 residues in the CDR3. CDR1 is SGHDN and CDR2 is FVKESK in the germline V gene. V lost 0 bases to trimming and J lost 8 bases, with 20 bases between them. In DNA, the CDR3 is TGTGCCAGCAGCCAAGATCACGGGCGTGAGGGGTTCGATGAGCAGTTCTTC. Translation: CASSQDHGREGFDEQFF.

For this clone: Other nucleotide sequences in the sample specify the same CDR3. This chain joins TRBV6-5 and TRBJ2-7, with unresolved D. The CDR3 sequence is 13 residues long. Per germline, CDR1 MNHEY and CDR2 SVGAGI. V lost 5 bases, J lost 4 bases, and 12 bases lay in between. CDR3 loop: CASSPHSDYEQYF. The DNA for the CDR3 is TGTGCCAGCAGTCCGCATTCCGATTACGAGCAGTACTTC.

The rearrangement joins TRBV14 to TRBJ2-5; 11 bases fit TRBD2. In germline, CDR1 is SGHDN, CDR2 FVKESK. Trimming cost V 0 bases and J 2 bases; bases outside gene matches: 5. The length of the CDR3 is 17 residues. The CDR3 DNA follows: TGTGCCAGCAGCCAAGATCCTAGCGGGAGGCCACAAGAGACCCAGTACTTC. Its protein is CASSQDPSGRPQETQYF.